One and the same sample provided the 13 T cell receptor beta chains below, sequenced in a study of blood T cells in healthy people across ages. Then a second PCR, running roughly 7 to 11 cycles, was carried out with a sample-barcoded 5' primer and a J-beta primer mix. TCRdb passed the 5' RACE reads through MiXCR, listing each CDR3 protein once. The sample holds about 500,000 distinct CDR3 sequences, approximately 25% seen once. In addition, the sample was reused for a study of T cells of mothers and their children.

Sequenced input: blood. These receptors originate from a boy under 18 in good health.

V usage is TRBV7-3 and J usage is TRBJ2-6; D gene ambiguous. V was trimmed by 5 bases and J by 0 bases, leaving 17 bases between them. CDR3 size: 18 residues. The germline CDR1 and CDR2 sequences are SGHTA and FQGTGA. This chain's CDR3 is CASSLPGNTHSGANVLTF. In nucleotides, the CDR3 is TGTGCCAGCAGCCTACCTGGGAACACCCACTCTGGGGCCAACGTCCTGACTTTC.

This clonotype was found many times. CDR3 bases: TGTGCCACCAGTGATGAGGCCCTCGGGCCCCAGCATTTT. It codes for CATSDEALGPQHF. This rearrangement joins TRBV24-1 to TRBJ1-5; D is uncertain. V dropped 3 bases and J dropped 9 bases, with 11 bases sitting between them. The CDR3 runs to 13 residues. Looked up from germline, CDR1 is KGHDR and CDR2 is SFDVKD.

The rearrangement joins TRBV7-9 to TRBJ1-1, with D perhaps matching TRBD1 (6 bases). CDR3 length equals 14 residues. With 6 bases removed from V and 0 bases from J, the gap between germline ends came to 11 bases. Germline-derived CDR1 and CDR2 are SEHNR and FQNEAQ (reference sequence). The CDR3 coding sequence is TGTGCCAGCAGGTACGGACAGTTGAACACTGAAGCTTTCTTT. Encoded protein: CASRYGQLNTEAFF.

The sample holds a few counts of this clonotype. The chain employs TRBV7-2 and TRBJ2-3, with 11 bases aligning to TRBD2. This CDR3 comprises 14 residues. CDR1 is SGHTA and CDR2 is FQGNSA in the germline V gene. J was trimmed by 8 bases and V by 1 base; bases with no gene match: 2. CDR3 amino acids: CASSLETSGSTQYF. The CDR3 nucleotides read TGTGCCAGCAGCTTAGAAACTAGCGGGAGTACGCAGTATTTT. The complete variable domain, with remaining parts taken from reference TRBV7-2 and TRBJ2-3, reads GAGVSQSPSNKVTEKGKDVELRCDPISGHTALYWYRQSLGQGLEFLIYFQGNSAPDKSGLPSDRFSAERTGGSVSTLTIQRTQQEDSAVYLCASSLETSGSTQYFGPGTRLTVL.

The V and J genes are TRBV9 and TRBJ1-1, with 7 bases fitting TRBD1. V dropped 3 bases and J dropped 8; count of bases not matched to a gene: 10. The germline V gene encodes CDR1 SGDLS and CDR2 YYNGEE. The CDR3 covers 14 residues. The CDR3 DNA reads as TGTGCCAGCAGCGCCCTAGACAGGGAAGCCGAAGCTTTCTTT. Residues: CASSALDREAEAFF.

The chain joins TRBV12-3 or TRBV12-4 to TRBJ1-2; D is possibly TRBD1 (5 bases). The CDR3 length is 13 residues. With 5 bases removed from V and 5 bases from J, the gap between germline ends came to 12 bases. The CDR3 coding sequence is TGTGCCAGCAGTCAAGGGGAGGGATATGGCTACACCTTC. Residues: CASSQGEGYGYTF.

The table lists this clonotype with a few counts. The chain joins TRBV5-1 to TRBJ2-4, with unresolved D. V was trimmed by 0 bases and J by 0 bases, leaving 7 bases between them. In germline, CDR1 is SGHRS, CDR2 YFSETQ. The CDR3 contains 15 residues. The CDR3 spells CASSLVQEAKNIQYF. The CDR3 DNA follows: TGCGCCAGCAGCTTGGTTCAGGAAGCCAAAAACATTCAGTACTTC.

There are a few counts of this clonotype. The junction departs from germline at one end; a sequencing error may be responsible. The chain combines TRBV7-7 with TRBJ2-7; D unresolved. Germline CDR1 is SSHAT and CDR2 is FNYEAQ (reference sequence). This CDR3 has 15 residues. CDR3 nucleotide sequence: TGTGCTAGCAGCTTAGCTGGCAGAGGTCACTACGAGCAGTACTTC. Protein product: CASSLAGRGHYEQYF.

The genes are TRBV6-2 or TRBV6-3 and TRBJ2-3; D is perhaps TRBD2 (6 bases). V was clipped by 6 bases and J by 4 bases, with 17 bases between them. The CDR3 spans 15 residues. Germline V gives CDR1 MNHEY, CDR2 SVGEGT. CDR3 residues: CASSDGGVSSDTQYF. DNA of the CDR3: TGTGCCAGCAGCGACGGGGGAGTGAGCTCAGATACGCAGTATTTT.

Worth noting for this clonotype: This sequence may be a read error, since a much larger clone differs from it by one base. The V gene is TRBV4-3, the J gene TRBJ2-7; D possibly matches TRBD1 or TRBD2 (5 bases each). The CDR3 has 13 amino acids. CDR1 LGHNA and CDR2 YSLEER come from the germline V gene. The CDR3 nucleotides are TGCGCCAACAGCCAAGATTTGGGGGACGAGCAGTACTTC. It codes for CANSQDLGDEQYF.

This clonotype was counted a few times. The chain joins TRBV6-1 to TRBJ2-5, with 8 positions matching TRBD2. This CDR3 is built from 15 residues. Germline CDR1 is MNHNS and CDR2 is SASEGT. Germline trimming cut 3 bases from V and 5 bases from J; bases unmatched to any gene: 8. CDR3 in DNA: TGTGCCAGCAGTGACCCTTTCGGGAGGGGGGAGACCCAGTACTTC. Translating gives CASSDPFGRGETQYF.

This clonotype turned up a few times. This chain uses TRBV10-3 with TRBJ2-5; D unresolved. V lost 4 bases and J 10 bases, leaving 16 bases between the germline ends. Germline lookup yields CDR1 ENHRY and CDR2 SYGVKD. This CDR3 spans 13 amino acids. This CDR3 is CAISVRRPGDQYF. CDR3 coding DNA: TGTGCCATCAGTGTCCGACGACCCGGAGACCAGTACTTC.

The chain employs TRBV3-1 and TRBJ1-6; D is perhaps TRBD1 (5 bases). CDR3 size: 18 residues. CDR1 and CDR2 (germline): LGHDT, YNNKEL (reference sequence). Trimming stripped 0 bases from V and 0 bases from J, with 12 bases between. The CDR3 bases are TGTGCCAGCAGCCAAGATGGGGGGGGGAGCTCCTATAATTCACCCCTCCACTTT. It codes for CASSQDGGGSSYNSPLHF.